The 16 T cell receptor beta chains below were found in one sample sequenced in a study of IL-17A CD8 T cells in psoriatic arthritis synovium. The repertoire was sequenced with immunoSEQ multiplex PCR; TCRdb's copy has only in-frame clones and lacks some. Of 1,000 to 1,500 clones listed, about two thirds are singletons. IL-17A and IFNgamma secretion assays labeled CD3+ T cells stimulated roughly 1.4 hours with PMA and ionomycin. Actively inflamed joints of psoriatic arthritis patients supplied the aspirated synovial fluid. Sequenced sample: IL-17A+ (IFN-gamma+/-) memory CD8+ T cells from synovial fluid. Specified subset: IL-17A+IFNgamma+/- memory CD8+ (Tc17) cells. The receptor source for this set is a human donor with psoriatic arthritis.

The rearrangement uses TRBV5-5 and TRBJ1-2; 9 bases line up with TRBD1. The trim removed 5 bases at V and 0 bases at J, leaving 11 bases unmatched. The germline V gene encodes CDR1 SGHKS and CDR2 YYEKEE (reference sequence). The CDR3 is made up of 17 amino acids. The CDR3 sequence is CASRQPDRGVANYGYTF. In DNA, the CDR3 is TGTGCCAGCAGACAACCGGACAGGGGCGTAGCTAACTATGGCTACACCTTC.

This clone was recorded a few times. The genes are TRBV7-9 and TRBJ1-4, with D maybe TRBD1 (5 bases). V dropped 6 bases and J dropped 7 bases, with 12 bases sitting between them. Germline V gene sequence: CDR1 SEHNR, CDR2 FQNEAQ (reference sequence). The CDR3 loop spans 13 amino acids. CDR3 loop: CASRFQGSEKLFF. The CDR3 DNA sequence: TGTGCCAGCAGGTTTCAGGGAAGTGAAAAACTGTTTTTT.

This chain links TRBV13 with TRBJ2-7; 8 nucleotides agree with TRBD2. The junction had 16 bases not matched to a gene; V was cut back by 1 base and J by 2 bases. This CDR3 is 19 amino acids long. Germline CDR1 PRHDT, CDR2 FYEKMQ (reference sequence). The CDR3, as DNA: TGTGCCAGCAGCTTAGCCGGACTAGCTCCCAAGGGTGGACCCTACGAGCAGTACTTC. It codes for CASSLAGLAPKGGPYEQYF.

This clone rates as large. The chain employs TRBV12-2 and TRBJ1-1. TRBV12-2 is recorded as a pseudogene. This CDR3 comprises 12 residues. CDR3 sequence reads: CASRLGRSEAFF. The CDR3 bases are TGTGCAAGTCGCTTAGGTCGATCTGAAGCTTTCTTT.

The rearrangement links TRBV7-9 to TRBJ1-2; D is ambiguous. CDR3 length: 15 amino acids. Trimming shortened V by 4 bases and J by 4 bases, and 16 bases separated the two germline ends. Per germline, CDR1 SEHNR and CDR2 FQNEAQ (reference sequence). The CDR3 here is CASSSSGRLAYGYTF. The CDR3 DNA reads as TGTGCCAGCAGCTCCTCCGGCAGGCTGGCCTATGGCTACACCTTC.

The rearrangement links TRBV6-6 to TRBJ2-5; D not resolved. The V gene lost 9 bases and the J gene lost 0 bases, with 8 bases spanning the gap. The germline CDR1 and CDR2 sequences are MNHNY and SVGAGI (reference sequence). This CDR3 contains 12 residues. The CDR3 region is CASIGDQETQYF. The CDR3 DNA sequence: TGTGCCAGTATCGGAGACCAAGAGACCCAGTACTTC.

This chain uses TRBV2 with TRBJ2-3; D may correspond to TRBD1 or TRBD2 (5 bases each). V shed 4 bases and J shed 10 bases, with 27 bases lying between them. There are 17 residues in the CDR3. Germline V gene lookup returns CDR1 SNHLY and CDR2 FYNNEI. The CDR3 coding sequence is TGTGCCAGCAGTGCTTTCCAGGGTGCTCTAACCTCGGAGGCGCAGTATTTT. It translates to CASSAFQGALTSEAQYF.

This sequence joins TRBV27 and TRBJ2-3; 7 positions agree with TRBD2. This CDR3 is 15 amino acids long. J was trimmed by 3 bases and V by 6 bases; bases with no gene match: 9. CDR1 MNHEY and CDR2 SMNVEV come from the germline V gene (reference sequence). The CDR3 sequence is CASSNPGLSTDTQYF. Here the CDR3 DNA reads TGTGCCAGCAGCAACCCGGGACTATCGACAGATACGCAGTATTTT.

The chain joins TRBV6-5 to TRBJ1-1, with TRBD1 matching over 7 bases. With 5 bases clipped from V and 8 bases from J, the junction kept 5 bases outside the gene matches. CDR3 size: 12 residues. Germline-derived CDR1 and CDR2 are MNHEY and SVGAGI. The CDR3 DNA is TGTGCCAGCAGTCTAGGGACAGCCGAAGCTTTCTTT. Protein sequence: CASSLGTAEAFF.

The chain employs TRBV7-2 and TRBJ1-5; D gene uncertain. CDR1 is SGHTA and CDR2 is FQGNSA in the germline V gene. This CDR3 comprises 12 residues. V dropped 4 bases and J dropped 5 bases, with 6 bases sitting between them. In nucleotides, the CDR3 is TGTGCCAGCAGCTCCCGAGATCAGCCCCAGCATTTT. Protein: CASSSRDQPQHF.

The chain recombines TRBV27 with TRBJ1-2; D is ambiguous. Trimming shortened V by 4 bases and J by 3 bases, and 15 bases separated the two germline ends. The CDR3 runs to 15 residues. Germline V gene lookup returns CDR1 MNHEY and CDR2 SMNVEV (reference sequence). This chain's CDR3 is CASSSSPTPYYGYTF. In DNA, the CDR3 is TGTGCCAGCAGTTCTTCCCCGACACCGTACTATGGCTACACCTTC.

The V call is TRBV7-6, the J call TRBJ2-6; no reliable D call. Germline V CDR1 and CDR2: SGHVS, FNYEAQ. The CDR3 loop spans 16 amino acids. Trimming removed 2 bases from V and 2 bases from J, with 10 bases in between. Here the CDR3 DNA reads TGTGCCAGCAGCTTATATCAGGTGGCTGGGGCCAACGTCCTGACTTTC. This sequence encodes CASSLYQVAGANVLTF.

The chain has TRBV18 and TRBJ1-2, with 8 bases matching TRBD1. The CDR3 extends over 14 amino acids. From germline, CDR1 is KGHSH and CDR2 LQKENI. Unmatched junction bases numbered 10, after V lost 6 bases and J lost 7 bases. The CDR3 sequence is CASSPGQGSSGYTF. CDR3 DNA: TGTGCCAGCTCCCCCGGACAGGGATCGTCTGGCTACACCTTC. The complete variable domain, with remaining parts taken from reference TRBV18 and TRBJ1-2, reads NAGVMQNPRHLVRRRGQEARLRCSPMKGHSHVYWYRQLPEEGLKFMVYLQKENIIDESGMPKERFSAEFPKEGPSILRIQQVVRGDSAAYFCASSPGQGSSGYTFGSGTRLTVV.

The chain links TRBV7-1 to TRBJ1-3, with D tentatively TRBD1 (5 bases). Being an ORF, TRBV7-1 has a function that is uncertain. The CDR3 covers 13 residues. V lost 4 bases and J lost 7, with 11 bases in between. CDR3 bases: TGTGCCAGCAGCTTAGGCAGGGATAACACCATATATTTT. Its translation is CASSLGRDNTIYF.

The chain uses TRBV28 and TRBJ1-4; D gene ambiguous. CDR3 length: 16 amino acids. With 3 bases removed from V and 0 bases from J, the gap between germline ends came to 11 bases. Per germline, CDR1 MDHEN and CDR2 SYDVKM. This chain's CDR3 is CASSFLWRATNEKLFF. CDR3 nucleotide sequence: TGTGCCAGCAGTTTTTTATGGCGTGCAACTAATGAAAAACTGTTTTTT.

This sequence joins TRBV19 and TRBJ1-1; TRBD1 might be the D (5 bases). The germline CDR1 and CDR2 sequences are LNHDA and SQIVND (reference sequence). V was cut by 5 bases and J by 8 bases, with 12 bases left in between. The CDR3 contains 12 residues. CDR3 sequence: CASSPGGREAFF. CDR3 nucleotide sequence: TGTGCCAGTAGTCCGGGGGGTCGAGAAGCTTTCTTT.